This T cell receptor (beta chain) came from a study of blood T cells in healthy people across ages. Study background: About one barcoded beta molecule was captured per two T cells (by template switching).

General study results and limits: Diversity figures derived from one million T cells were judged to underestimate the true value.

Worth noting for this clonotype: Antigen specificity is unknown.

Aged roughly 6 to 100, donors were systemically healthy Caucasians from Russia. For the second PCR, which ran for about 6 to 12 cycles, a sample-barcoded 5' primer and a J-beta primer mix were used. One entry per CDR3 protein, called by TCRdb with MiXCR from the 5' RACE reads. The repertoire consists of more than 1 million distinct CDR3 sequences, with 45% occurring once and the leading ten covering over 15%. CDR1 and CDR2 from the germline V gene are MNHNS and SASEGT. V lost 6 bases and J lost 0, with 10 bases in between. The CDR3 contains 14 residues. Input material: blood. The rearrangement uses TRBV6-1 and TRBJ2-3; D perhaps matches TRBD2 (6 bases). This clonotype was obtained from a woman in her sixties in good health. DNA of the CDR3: TGTGCCAGCAGACTAGCAATCAGCACAGATACGCAGTATTTT. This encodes CASRLAISTDTQYF.